The 18 T cell receptor beta chains below come from one sample, sequenced in a study of cytomegalovirus exposure and HLA in healthy donors. Researchers ran the PCR with 60 Vbeta and 13 Jbeta primers. Clones were sequenced by immunoSEQ multiplex PCR, and TCRdb holds only the in-frame ones, with some missing. The table includes 150,000 or so clones, over 70% detected once. The specimen sequenced was PBMCs. The source is a man aged 30 to 39 in good health and CMV-seronegative.

This clone was seen a handful of times. The chain carries TRBV7-6 and TRBJ1-5, with TRBD1 identical over 8 bases. Looked up from germline, CDR1 is SGHVS and CDR2 is FNYEAQ. This CDR3 has 16 residues. The J segment lost 3 bases and the V segment lost 4 bases, leaving 8 bases of the junction unmatched. DNA for the CDR3: TGTGCCAGCAGCTCCTCGACAGGGGAGGTCAATCAGCCCCAGCATTTT. Amino acids: CASSSSTGEVNQPQHF. Looking up the rest from reference TRBV7-6 and TRBJ1-5 gives the full variable domain: GAGVSQSPRYKVTKRGQDVALRCDPISGHVSLYWYRQALGQGPEFLTYFNYEAQQDKSGLPNDRFSAERPEGSISTLTIQRTEQRDSAMYRCASSSSTGEVNQPQHFGDGTRLSIL.

This clone was recorded a few times. The chain links TRBV7-8 to TRBJ2-6; 15 nucleotides agree with TRBD2. This CDR3 is 21 amino acids long. Germline CDR1 and CDR2: SGHVS and FQNEAQ. V gave up 0 bases and J gave up 4 bases; unmatched junction bases: 10. The CDR3 DNA sequence: TGTGCCAGCAGCTTAGCGGGACTAGCGGGGGGAATCTCCAGGGGGGCCAACGTCCTGACTTTC. It is translated as CASSLAGLAGGISRGANVLTF.

The rearrangement links TRBV27 to TRBJ1-2; 9 bases agree with TRBD1. The CDR3 has 13 amino acids. V shed 4 bases and J 8 bases; nucleotides not matched to a gene: 5. CDR1 is MNHEY and CDR2 is SMNVEV in the germline V gene (reference sequence). The CDR3 nucleotides are TGTGCCAGCAGTTCCGGGACAGGGACCGGCTACACCTTC. Its protein is CASSSGTGTGYTF.

CDR3: CASSPVGQGIYGYTF. CDR3 nucleotides: TGTGCCAGCAGTCCCGTGGGACAGGGGATCTATGGCTACACCTTC. The rearrangement links TRBV28 to TRBJ1-2; 10 positions match TRBD1. Germline V CDR1 and CDR2: MDHEN, SYDVKM. The J segment lost 4 bases and the V segment lost 5 bases, leaving 7 bases of the junction unmatched. The CDR3 is 15 amino acids.

In this sample, this clone turned up a few times. V usage is TRBV27 and J usage is TRBJ2-5; D is undetermined. The last part of the DNA fits TRBJ2-7 better; the J call may be wrong. This CDR3 has 14 residues. Germline loops: CDR1 MNHEY, CDR2 SMNVEV (reference sequence). In DNA form, the CDR3 reads TGTGCCAGCAGTTTACAGTCAACGGGTTACGAGCAGTACTTC. Translating gives CASSLQSTGYEQYF.

The chain employs TRBV28 and TRBJ2-7; D is ambiguous. Between the trimmed V and J ends, which lost 6 bases and 7 bases, there was a span of 13 bases. Germline lookup yields CDR1 MDHEN and CDR2 SYDVKM. The CDR3 runs 12 residues. The CDR3 DNA reads TGTGCCAGCAGCCAAGGAAACGGGGAGCAGTACTTC. It encodes CASSQGNGEQYF. Full variable domain (remainder filled in from reference TRBV28 and TRBJ2-7): DVKVTQSSRYLVKRTGEKVFLECVQDMDHENMFWYRQDPGLGLRLIYFSYDVKMKEKGDIPEGYSVSREKKERFSLILESASTNQTSMYLCASSQGNGEQYFGPGTRLTVT.

The chain links TRBV6-6 to TRBJ1-1; no clear D gene. CDR3 size: 13 residues. Between the trimmed V and J ends, which lost 6 bases and 6 bases, there was a span of 14 bases. Germline values: CDR1 MNHNY, CDR2 SVGAGI (reference sequence). CDR3 coding DNA: TGTGCCAGCAGCCCCAAGAGGGCAGCTGAAGCTTTCTTT. Translated, it gives CASSPKRAAEAFF.

This sequence joins TRBV19 and TRBJ2-5, with unresolved D. V was shortened by 9 bases and J by 1 base, with 9 bases between the two germline ends. CDR1 and CDR2 from the germline V gene are LNHDA and SQIVND (reference sequence). The CDR3 loop spans 12 amino acids. CDR3: CASGPSQETQYF. In DNA form, the CDR3 reads TGTGCCAGCGGTCCTTCCCAAGAGACCCAGTACTTC.

The V call is TRBV5-4, the J call TRBJ1-2, with 10 bases that match TRBD1. From germline, CDR1 is SGHNT and CDR2 YYREEE (reference sequence). There are 16 residues in the CDR3. The V segment lost 0 bases and the J segment 6 bases; nucleotides outside the gene matches: 8. The CDR3 sequence: CASSLAWDRGYDGYTF. The DNA for the CDR3 is TGTGCCAGCAGCTTGGCCTGGGACAGGGGATATGATGGCTACACCTTC. Drawing the rest from reference TRBV5-4 and TRBJ1-2, the complete variable domain is ETGVTQSPTHLIKTRGQQVTLRCSSQSGHNTVSWYQQALGQGPQFIFQYYREEENGRGNFPPRFSGLQFPNYSSELNVNALELDDSALYLCASSLAWDRGYDGYTFGSGTRLTVV.

The genes are TRBV30 and TRBJ2-7; the D gene is possibly TRBD2 (5 bases). V gave up 0 bases and J gave up 9 bases, with 15 bases separating them. Germline V gene data show CDR1 as GTSNPN and CDR2 as SVGIG (reference sequence). The CDR3 totals 13 residues. The CDR3, as DNA: TGTGCCTGGAGTGTACAACACGTACGGGGGCAGTACTTC. Translation gives CAWSVQHVRGQYF.

This chain uses TRBV27 with TRBJ2-1; D ambiguous. Trimming left V 5 bases short and J 4 bases short, with 9 bases between. The length of the CDR3 is 13 residues. Germline CDR1 and CDR2: MNHEY and SMNVEV (reference sequence). The CDR3 sequence: CASSLRVYNEQFF. CDR3 sequence (DNA): TGTGCCAGCAGTCTCCGAGTTTACAATGAGCAGTTCTTC.

The CDR3, as DNA: TGTGCCAGCAGCTTGGGAGGTGTGGATGAAAAACTGTTTTTT. Amino acid sequence: CASSLGGVDEKLFF. The chain is built from TRBV5-6 and TRBJ1-4; the D is unclear. The CDR3 loop spans 14 amino acids. Germline values: CDR1 SGHDT, CDR2 YYEEEE. V shed 0 bases and J shed 6 bases, with 9 bases lying between them.

This chain links TRBV28 with TRBJ1-2, with D possibly being TRBD1 (6 bases). This CDR3 has 16 amino acids. CDR1 MDHEN and CDR2 SYDVKM come from the germline V gene. V was trimmed by 4 bases and J by 6 bases, leaving 21 bases between them. In DNA, the CDR3 is TGTGCCAGCAGTTCCTCATCCCGACAGGCGCTTAATGGCTACACCTTC. This translates into CASSSSSRQALNGYTF.

The chain couples TRBV15 to TRBJ2-2, with 9 bases matching TRBD1. Germline CDR1 and CDR2: LNHNV and YYDKDF (reference sequence). V dropped 4 bases and J dropped 7; count of bases not matched to a gene: 7. This CDR3 is built from 15 residues. CDR3 DNA: TGTGCCACCAGCATAGGGGACAGGGAAGACGGGGAGCTGTTTTTT. Protein product: CATSIGDREDGELFF. The full variable domain, its missing parts supplied by reference TRBV15 and TRBJ2-2, is DAMVIQNPRYQVTQFGKPVTLSCSQTLNHNVMYWYQQKSSQAPKLLFHYYDKDFNNEADTPDNFQSRRPNTSFCFLDIRSPGLGDTAMYLCATSIGDREDGELFFGEGSRLTVL.

The chain joins TRBV7-2 to TRBJ2-5, with unresolved D. Trimming cost V 3 bases and J 4 bases, with 9 bases left between them. From germline, CDR1 is SGHTA and CDR2 FQGNSA. The length of the CDR3 is 13 residues. The CDR3 reads CASSFRITETQYF. The CDR3 nucleotides read TGTGCCAGCAGCTTCAGAATTACAGAGACCCAGTACTTC.

CDR3 region: CASSENRGGYYGYTF. Written as DNA, the CDR3 is TGTGCCAGCAGTGAGAACAGGGGGGGTTACTATGGCTACACCTTC. J is TRBJ1-2 and V is TRBV6-1, with 8 bases identical to TRBD1. CDR3 length equals 15 residues. The germline V gene encodes CDR1 MNHNS and CDR2 SASEGT. With 3 bases clipped from V and 3 bases from J, the junction kept 6 bases outside the gene matches.

The chain has TRBV28 and TRBJ2-6, with TRBD1 as a possible D gene (6 bases). The CDR3 has 16 residues. From germline, CDR1 is MDHEN and CDR2 SYDVKM. The V end lost 6 bases, the J end lost 0 bases, and 12 bases lay between the germline ends. The DNA of the CDR3 is TGTGCCAGCAGCCCAACAGGGTTCTCTGGGGCCAACGTCCTGACTTTC. Encoded protein: CASSPTGFSGANVLTF. Complete variable domain (other parts from reference TRBV28 and TRBJ2-6): DVKVTQSSRYLVKRTGEKVFLECVQDMDHENMFWYRQDPGLGLRLIYFSYDVKMKEKGDIPEGYSVSREKKERFSLILESASTNQTSMYLCASSPTGFSGANVLTFGAGSRLTVL.

The genes are TRBV5-1 and TRBJ2-1; 10 bases agree with TRBD1. Germline CDR1 is SGHRS and CDR2 is YFSETQ. The V gene end was trimmed by 4 bases and the J gene end by 4 bases; junction bases not matched to a gene: 5. The CDR3 runs 15 residues. CDR3 region: CASSPDRGTYNEQFF. In DNA form, the CDR3 reads TGCGCCAGCAGCCCGGACAGGGGGACTTACAATGAGCAGTTCTTC.